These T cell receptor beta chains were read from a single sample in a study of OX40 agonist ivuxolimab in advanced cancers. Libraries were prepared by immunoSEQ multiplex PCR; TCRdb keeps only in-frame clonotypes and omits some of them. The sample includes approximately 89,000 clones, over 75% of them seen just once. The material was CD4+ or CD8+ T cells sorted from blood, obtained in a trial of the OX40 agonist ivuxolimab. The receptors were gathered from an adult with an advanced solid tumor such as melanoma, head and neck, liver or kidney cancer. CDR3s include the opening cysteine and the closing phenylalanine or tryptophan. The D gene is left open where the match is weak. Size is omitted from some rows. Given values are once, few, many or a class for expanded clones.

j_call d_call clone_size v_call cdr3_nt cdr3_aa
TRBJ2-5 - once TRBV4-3 TGCGCCAGCAGTGTCGGAGGGCGGGGAGAGACCCAGTACTTC CASSVGGRGETQYF
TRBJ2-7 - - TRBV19 TGTGCCAGTAAGGGCAGGGAGGTGTACGAGCAGTACTTC CASKGREVYEQYF
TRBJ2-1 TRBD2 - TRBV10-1 TGCGCCAGCAGTGATGGGACTAGGAGTAATGAGCAGTTCTTC CASSDGTRSNEQFF
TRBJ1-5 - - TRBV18 TGTGCCAGCTCACCGAACGGAGGCTATAGCAATCAGCCCCAGCATTTT CASSPNGGYSNQPQHF
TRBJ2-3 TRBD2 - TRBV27 TGTGCCAGCAGTCCCTGGACTAGCGGGAGGGCCGGTACAGATACGCAGTATTTT CASSPWTSGRAGTDTQYF
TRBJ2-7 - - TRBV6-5 TGTGCCAGCAGTTACGGGACACCGGCCTCCTACGAGCAGTACTTC CASSYGTPASYEQYF
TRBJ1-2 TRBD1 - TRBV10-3 TGTGCCATCAACCCGGACAGGGGGAACTATGGCTACACCTTC CAINPDRGNYGYTF
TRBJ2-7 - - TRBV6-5 TGTGCCAGCATGGAAACAGGGTTCTACGAGCAGTACTTC CASMETGFYEQYF
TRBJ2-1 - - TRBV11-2 TGTGCCAGCAGCTTAGTTGCGGGACGCTACAATGAGCAGTTCTTC CASSLVAGRYNEQFF
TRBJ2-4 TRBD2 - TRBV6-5 TGTGCCAGCAGGGGGGGGACGGACATTCAGTACTTC CASRGGTDIQYF
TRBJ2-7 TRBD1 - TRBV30 TGTGCCTGGAGGCACACAGGGGGAAAGGGCGAGCAGTACTTC CAWRHTGGKGEQYF
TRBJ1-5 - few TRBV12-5 TGTGCTAGTGGTCCTCTCGATCAGCCCCAGCATTTT CASGPLDQPQHF
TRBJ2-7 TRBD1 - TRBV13 TGTGCCAGCAGCCAGCGACAGGGGTCGCACGAGCAGTACTTC CASSQRQGSHEQYF
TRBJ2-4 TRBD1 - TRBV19 TGTGCCAGTAGTATCCAACAGGGGGCGAGTAACATTCAGTACTTC CASSIQQGASNIQYF
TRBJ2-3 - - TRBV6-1 TGTGCCAGCAACCCAGCGAAACCTAGCACAGATACGCAGTATTTT CASNPAKPSTDTQYF
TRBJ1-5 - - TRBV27 TGTGCCAGCAGTTTAAGTTGGGATCAGCCCCAGCATTTT CASSLSWDQPQHF
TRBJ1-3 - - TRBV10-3 TGTGCCATCAGTGAGTCCTCCCTGGACAGAAAATCTGGAAACACCATATATTTT CAISESSLDRKSGNTIYF
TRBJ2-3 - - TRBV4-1 TGCGCCAGCAGTCCTGAGTCGCGGAGCACAGATACGCAGTATTTT CASSPESRSTDTQYF
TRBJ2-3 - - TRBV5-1 TGCGCCAGCAGCACACTGGGACCATCTCTCTCAGATACGCAGTATTTT CASSTLGPSLSDTQYF
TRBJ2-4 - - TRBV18 TGTGCCAGCTCACCTCAGGGGAGGGCCAAAAACATTCAGTACTTC CASSPQGRAKNIQYF
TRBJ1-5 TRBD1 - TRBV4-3 TGCGCCAGCAGCCAAACCACAGGACAGGGGGGCTTGCCCCAGCATTTT CASSQTTGQGGLPQHF
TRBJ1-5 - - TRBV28 TGTGCCACAAAGGGGTTTGTTCAGCCCCAGCATTTT CATKGFVQPQHF
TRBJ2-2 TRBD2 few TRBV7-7 TGTGCTAGCAGCCCCGGGACTAGCGGAGCGAACACCGGGGAGCTGTTTTTT CASSPGTSGANTGELFF
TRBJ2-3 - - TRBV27 TGTGCCAGCCAGACGCAGCAAATCTCTTCTTCGAAAGATACGCAGTATTTT CASQTQQISSSKDTQYF
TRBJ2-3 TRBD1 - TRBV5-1 TGCGCCAGCAGCGCGGACAGGGGTACGGTAGATACGCAGTATTTT CASSADRGTVDTQYF
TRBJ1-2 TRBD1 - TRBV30 TGTGCCTGGAGATCAGGGGGGTATGGCTACACCTTC CAWRSGGYGYTF
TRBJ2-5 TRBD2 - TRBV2 TGTGCCAGCAGTAGGGAAGGACTAGCGGAAGAGACCCAGTACTTC CASSREGLAEETQYF
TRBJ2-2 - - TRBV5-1 TGCGCCAGCAGCTTGGCGGGGGTAGAACGGACCGGGGAGCTGTTTTTT CASSLAGVERTGELFF
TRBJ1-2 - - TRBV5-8 TGTGCCAGCAGCCTGGGGACTTGGGGAGGCTACACCTTC CASSLGTWGGYTF
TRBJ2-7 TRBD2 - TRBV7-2 TGTGCCAGCAGCAACGGACTAGCGGGAATATACGAGCAGTACTTC CASSNGLAGIYEQYF
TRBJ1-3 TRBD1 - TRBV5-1 TGCGCCAGCAGCAAGGGACAGGCTGGAAACACCATATATTTT CASSKGQAGNTIYF
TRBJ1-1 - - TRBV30 TGTGCCTGGAGTGTACGGGGCACTGAAGCTTTCTTT CAWSVRGTEAFF
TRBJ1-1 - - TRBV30 TGTGCCTGGAGAAGGGGGTCACCTGAAGCTTTCTTT CAWRRGSPEAFF
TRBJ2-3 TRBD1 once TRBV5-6 TGTGCCAGCAGCTCGTCGTGGACAGGGTTGGCGTATTTT CASSSSWTGLAYF
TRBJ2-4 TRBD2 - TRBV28 TGTGCCAGCAGGGCTAGCGGGAGGCCCATCCAGACGTACTTC CASRASGRPIQTYF
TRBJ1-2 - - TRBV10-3 TGTGCCATCAGACCACAGGAAATCTATGGCTACACCTTC CAIRPQEIYGYTF
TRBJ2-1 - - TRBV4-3 TGCGCCAGCAGCCATCAGGGTGGCAATGAGCAGTTCTTC CASSHQGGNEQFF
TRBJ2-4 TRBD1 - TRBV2 TGTGCCAGCGGACGGGACAGGGGAAACATTCAGTACTTC CASGRDRGNIQYF
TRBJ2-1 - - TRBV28 TGTGCCAGCAGTTTACAAGGTTCTGCAGGGCATGAGCAGTTCTTC CASSLQGSAGHEQFF
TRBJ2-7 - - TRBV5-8 TGTGCCAGCAGCTTGAGCGCGGGGCTAAACTCCCACGAGCAGTACTTC CASSLSAGLNSHEQYF
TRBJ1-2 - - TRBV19 TGTGCCAGTAGTACCCACCCTAGGGAATTCTATGGCTACACCTTC CASSTHPREFYGYTF
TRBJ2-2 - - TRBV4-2 TGTGCCAGCAGCCAAGTTCCCACCGGGGAGCTGTTTTTT CASSQVPTGELFF
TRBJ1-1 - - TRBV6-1 TGTGCCAGCAGAGCCGGGGCGAACACTGAAGCTTTCTTT CASRAGANTEAFF
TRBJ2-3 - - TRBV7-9 TGTGCCAGCAGCAAAACGACAGATACGCAGTATTTT CASSKTTDTQYF
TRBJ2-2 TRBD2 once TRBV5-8 TGTGCCAGCAGCTTCAGGGAGGGCGGGGAGCTGTTTTTT CASSFREGGELFF
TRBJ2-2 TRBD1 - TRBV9 TGTGCCAGCAGCGTAAGACAGGGCACCGGGGAGCTGTTTTTT CASSVRQGTGELFF
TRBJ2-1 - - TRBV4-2 TGTGCCAGCAGCCAAGATAAGGACCCGTCCTACAATGAGCAGTTCTTC CASSQDKDPSYNEQFF
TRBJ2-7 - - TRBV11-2 TGTGCCAGCAGCTTAGTCCATAGCGATAACTACGAGCAGTACTTC CASSLVHSDNYEQYF